This T cell receptor beta chain was identified in a study of vaccination effects on CD4 cells after COVID-19. Study summary: Either the mRNA-1273 or the BNT162b2 vaccine was given to participants as two doses.

Antigen-specific CD4+ T cells expanded by the ViraFEST assay with viral peptide pools were then sequenced. At the end of 10 days of culture, CD4+ T cells were isolated. Of note for this clone: Its antigen is undetermined.

Study findings and constraints: Healthy vaccinees' vaccine-induced clones included only 1 of 255 that recognized common cold coronaviruses.

Trimming took off 10 bases at V and 0 bases at J, with 15 bases between the two ends. The CDR3 spans 14 residues. Germline V gives CDR1 MNHNY, CDR2 SVGAGI (reference sequence). The data were produced by immunoSEQ multiplex PCR, yet TCRdb's version contains in-frame clones alone and is incomplete. The sample carries under 85,000 clones, approximately 81% recorded once. The TCR sequence derives from a human donor who received a COVID-19 vaccine. The chain joins TRBV6-6 to TRBJ1-2; tentatively, D is TRBD1 (5 bases). The sample was CD4+ T cells from PBMCs cultured with HCoV-229E spike peptides, taken before COVID-19 vaccination. DNA of the CDR3: TGTGCCACTATACCGGACATACCTAACTATGGCTACACCTTC. Its protein is CATIPDIPNYGYTF.